These T cell receptor beta chains were read from a single sample in a study of T cell repertoires in cytomegalovirus infection. Their antigens remain unidentified. One entry per CDR3 protein results from TCRdb running MiXCR on the reads. This sample carries approximately 770,000 distinct CDR3 sequences, about 27% of them seen once, and the ten largest clones take roughly 14%. The specimen comprised cultured CD8+ T cells from PBMCs, sampled from culture after CMV antigen stimulation. The receptor source for this set is a human donor in good health (CMV status not recorded). Some clones in this sample may be carry-over from other donors' samples. Both conserved end residues are part of each CDR3.

TRBV20-1	TRBJ1-2	CSARDPNRAGGYTF
TRBV7-2	TRBJ2-6	CASSLPWAREIWANVLTF
TRBV14	TRBJ1-2	CASSRGDRLFYGYTF
TRBV12-3/TRBV12-4	TRBJ2-1	CASSWDTLSSYNEQFF
TRBV7-6	TRBJ1-5	CASSLSDRVHQPQHF
TRBV12-3/TRBV12-4	TRBJ1-6	CASRRTLGETSYNSPLHF
TRBV6-1	TRBJ2-7	CASSERSPYEQYF
TRBV28	TRBJ2-5	CASSLNSMANQETQYF
TRBV7-9	TRBJ2-7	CASSWRDSATYEQYF
TRBV6-5	TRBJ1-1	CASSYSGGSILNTEAFF
TRBV11-3	TRBJ2-5	CASSFLQGETQYF
TRBV7-9	TRBJ2-2	CASSSRGQNGELFF
TRBV4-3	TRBJ1-4	CASSQGLREKEKLFF
TRBV4-3	TRBJ2-5	CASSQGVGQETQYF
TRBV29-1	TRBJ1-2	CSVEGGMDQGEGYTF
TRBV2	TRBJ1-1	CATDRGNTEAFF
TRBV27	TRBJ1-5	CASRSFGGNQPQHF
TRBV27	TRBJ2-5	CASSLVGGPGETQYF
TRBV2	TRBJ2-3	CASSERQGRSTQYF
TRBV20-1	TRBJ2-4	CSVKTGEWVMGGGKNIQYF
TRBV12-3/TRBV12-4	TRBJ2-1	CASCTSGAIYNEQFF
TRBV10-3	TRBJ2-7	CAISLTETYEQYF
TRBV6-6	TRBJ1-5	CASSYLAPLLNSNQPQHF
TRBV6-1	TRBJ1-2	CASSAARRGYYGYTF
TRBV28	TRBJ1-1	CASSFATNTEAFF
TRBV7-2	TRBJ1-3	CASSPWGLRTGNTIYF
TRBV5-5	TRBJ2-2	CASSLERTTGELFF
TRBV12-3/TRBV12-4	TRBJ1-2	CASSLGGGGGYTF
TRBV13	TRBJ1-5	CASSLRSGNQPQHF
TRBV27	TRBJ2-7	CASSLSGSSHEQYF
TRBV19	TRBJ2-1	CASSRRVEDGRINEQFF
TRBV5-5	TRBJ1-2	CASSLDQGPNYGYTF
TRBV7-3	TRBJ2-1	CASSFPGTRENDEQFF
TRBV5-1	TRBJ1-2	CASSYRATHYGYTF
TRBV24-1	TRBJ2-6	CATSDLDRTGANVLTF
TRBV14	TRBJ2-7	CASSQWGGQVSYEQYF
TRBV6-6	TRBJ2-2	CASSFLRGASNTGELFF
TRBV5-6	TRBJ1-2	CASSLLQGKGYTF
TRBV28	TRBJ2-1	CASTLGGAEQFF
TRBV7-4	TRBJ1-5	CASSFPGSDQPQHF
TRBV2	TRBJ2-1	CARRPENEQFF
TRBV10-3	TRBJ1-6	CAISEYRADDYNSPLHF
TRBV12-5	TRBJ2-2	CASGLNGGAAGELFF
TRBV7-8	TRBJ1-2	CASSLRTGNGYTF
TRBV7-9	TRBJ2-1	CVSRRPGQGGYEQFF
TRBV27	TRBJ2-3	CASSFRGASTDTQYF
TRBV6-5	TRBJ1-5	CASSYSNGNQPQHF
TRBV6-2/TRBV6-3	TRBJ1-5	CASSYKDSNQPQHF